Sequencing of this TCR beta chain was carried out in a study of chemoradiotherapy in HPV16-positive cancers. Across the whole study: Candidate HPV-specific clones and shared TCR motifs came from a couple of HPV16-positive patients. General study results and limits: Only two HPV16-positive patients supplied the functional HPV-specificity definition. For HPV16-positive patients, expanding HPV-responsive T cells associated with longer recurrence-free survival. Candidate HPV-specific clones and E7-related TCR motifs grew in tumor during treatment.

Method: immunoSEQ multiplex PCR; TCRdb's copy keeps in-frame clones and lacks some. This sample has about 12,000 clones, with more than 50% found just once. A remark on this clone: As yet, its antigen is unknown.

The V gene's germline CDR1 is MGHRA and CDR2 YSYEKL. The CDR3 contains 16 residues. Trimming took off 0 bases at V and 1 base at J, with 12 bases between the two ends. The clonotype comes from a human donor with HPV-associated anogenital cancer. Specimen collection occurred from a patient who underwent chemoradiotherapy. The chain recombines TRBV4-1 with TRBJ1-1; a weak D match, TRBD1 (5 bases). The CDR3 here is CASSQEGPGRNTEAFF. The CDR3 coding sequence is TGCGCCAGCAGCCAAGAAGGCCCAGGGAGGAACACTGAAGCTTTCTTT.